The present TCR beta chain was sequenced within a study of T cells in Graves' hyperthyroidism and ophthalmopathy. Study outcomes and limitations: Onset of ophthalmopathy came a median about 6.5 months after the model predicted it.

Those patients with uncontrolled infection, other autoimmune disease, pregnancy or lactation were excluded. Diagnosis relied on clinical symptoms, serum thyroxine and TRAb, thyroid ultrasound and orbital computed tomography. This clonotype was seen a handful of times. Its antigen is unknown. TCR beta CDR3 regions were amplified from RNA. When the TCR CDR3 underwent first-round RT-PCR, the HTBI primer set was used. TCRdb used MiXCR to reprocess the multiplex PCR reads, holding one entry per CDR3 protein. The table has some 530,000 distinct CDR3 sequences, 20% to 25% seen once; the top ten hold roughly 49%. This clonotype originated in a woman in her 70s with Graves' ophthalmopathy. Sequenced: blood.

DNA of the CDR3: TGTGCCAGTAGGCCGGGACACGGGGGGCGCGATCAGCCCCAGCATTTT. This codes for CASRPGHGGRDQPQHF. V and J are TRBV19 and TRBJ1-5; D is perhaps TRBD1 (6 bases). The ends were cut back, 6 bases at V and 5 bases at J, with 20 bases in the middle. CDR1 and CDR2 from the germline V gene are LNHDA and SQIVND (reference sequence). The CDR3 consists of 16 residues.